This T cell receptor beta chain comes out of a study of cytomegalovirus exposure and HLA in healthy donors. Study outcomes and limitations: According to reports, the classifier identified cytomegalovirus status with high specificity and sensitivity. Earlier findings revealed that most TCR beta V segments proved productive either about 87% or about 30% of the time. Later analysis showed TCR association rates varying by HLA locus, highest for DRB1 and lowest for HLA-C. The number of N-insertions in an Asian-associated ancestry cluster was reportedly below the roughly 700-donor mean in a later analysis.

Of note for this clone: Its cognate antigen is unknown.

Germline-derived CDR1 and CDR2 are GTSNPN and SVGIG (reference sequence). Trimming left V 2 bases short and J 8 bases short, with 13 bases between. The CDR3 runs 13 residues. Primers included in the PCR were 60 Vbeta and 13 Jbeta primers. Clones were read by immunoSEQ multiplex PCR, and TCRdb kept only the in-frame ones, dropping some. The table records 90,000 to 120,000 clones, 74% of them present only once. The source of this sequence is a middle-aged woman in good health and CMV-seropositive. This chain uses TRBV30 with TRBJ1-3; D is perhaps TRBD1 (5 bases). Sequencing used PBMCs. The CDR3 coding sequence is TGTGCCTGGAGTAGGCAGGAGGGGTACACCATATATTTT. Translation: CAWSRQEGYTIYF.